The present T cell receptor (beta chain) was sequenced within a study of blood T cell repertoires in COVID-19. Original analysis: It was from reference gene primer amplification that nucleated cell counts were estimated. Some clones are missing from TCRdb's copy, which holds only in-frame ones; the method was immunoSEQ multiplex PCR. V and J calls and clone size come straight from that table; D and trimming were deduced from the DNA. The sample gives about 410,000 clones, about 88% of which show up once; around 1.5% is in the top ten. This CDR3 comprises 14 residues. The germline V gene has CDR1 SQVTM and CDR2 ANQGSEA. V gave up 3 bases and J gave up 1 base, with 12 bases separating them.

The TCR was taken from a woman in her thirties or forties with COVID-19, enrolled during active disease. This rearrangement joins TRBV29-1 to TRBJ1-1; weak D call: TRBD1 (6 bases). Sample: peripheral blood. The CDR3 DNA sequence: TGCAGCGTTGAGGGGTCAGGGGAGAACACTGAAGCTTTCTTT. Protein: CSVEGSGENTEAFF.